This T cell receptor (beta chain) derives from a study of PD-1 blockade in classical Hodgkin lymphoma (dated by TCRdb to 2018 to 2021). About the investigation overall: To define a peripheral blood immune signature of response to PD-1 blockade in classical Hodgkin lymphoma, the study combined TCR beta sequencing with CyTOF.

Points on this clone: The specificity of this receptor is unknown. It has no much larger one-base neighbor in the sample; base qualities were not kept. The same CDR3 is also encoded by other DNA sequences in this sample.

Overall study results and their limits: The study covered only a single clinical trial cohort, and the causes of the repertoire differences, possibly disease activity or prior therapy, were still not defined. Newly diagnosed patients were reported to have lower baseline TCR diversity than healthy donors, and relapsed/refractory patients were reported to have lower baseline TCR diversity still.

Genomic DNA was extracted with the Qiagen DNeasy kit from unsorted PBMCs and from negatively selected CD4+ and CD8+ fractions. TCR beta CDR3 regions were subjected to amplification by immunoSEQ multiplex PCR with primers that anneal to V and J segments. A synthetic immune receptor repertoire was used to minimize amplification bias, and any remaining bias was removed computationally after sequencing. Per the source publication's procedure: Repertoire diversity was quantified as the Shannon entropy index using custom Python scripts. Unsorted, CD4+ and CD8+ repertoires were analyzed separately, except for combined analyses in which CD4+ and CD8+ sequences were merged in silico. TCRdb's version of the immuneACCESS table is confined to in-frame rearrangements and falls short of the full clone set. An unresolved V gene accounts for under half of the shortfall where checked; the remainder is of unknown origin. That table supplies the V and J calls and clone size; D and trimming were determined from the DNA. The sample table records 20,000 to 30,000 clones; roughly nine tenths of these occur just once. Of the sample, approximately 0.53% falls within the top ten clones.

The sample's time point label is to be understood as: newly diagnosed, previously untreated cHL patient sample. CD4+ T cells were purified from thawed PBMCs by magnetic negative selection with a Miltenyi CD4+ T cell isolation kit. As a comparison group for the relapsed/refractory trial patients, PBMCs were sequenced from patients with newly diagnosed, previously untreated classical Hodgkin lymphoma. After peripheral blood was drawn into 8 mL Vacutainer Cell Preparation Tubes, PBMCs were isolated by centrifugation and then cryopreserved. Purified CD4+ and CD8+ fractions were prepared only for cases where an additional PBMC sample was available. Magnetically labelled cells were removed on LS columns in a quadroMACS separator, and the flow-through was retained as the purified fraction. Here V drops 1 base and J drops 0 bases, and the junction holds 8 bases not matched to any gene. CDR3 length: 16 amino acids, cysteine to phenylalanine. The kept DNA is CDR3 alone, 48 bases in frame from the first base. For CDR1 and CDR2, the germline V gene (reference sequence) lists GTSNPN and SVGIG.

Sequencing was performed on CD4+ T cells from blood. The chain uses TRBV30 and TRBJ1-1, and TRBD1 matches 7 of the central bases. The sequence was collected from a human donor with classical Hodgkin lymphoma. The base sequence is TGTGCCTGGAGTGCCCTCCGGGACAGAATGAACACTGAAGCTTTCTTT. Its protein reads: CAWSALRDRMNTEAFF. When the CDR3 is completed using the reference TRBV30 and TRBJ1-1 genes on either side, the full variable domain is SQTIHQWPATLVQPVGSPLSLECTVEGTSNPNLYWYRQAAGRGLQLLFYSVGIGQISSEVPQNLSASRPQDRQFILSSKKLLLSDSGFYLCAWSALRDRMNTEAFFGQGTRLTVV.